The sequence of this TCR beta chain was determined in a study of shared clonotypes between healthy human individuals. As for the study in general: For every donor, three CD4 naive, three CD4 memory, two CD8 naive and one CD8 memory plates were used.

The method was immunoSEQ multiplex PCR; TCRdb's version includes in-frame clones alone and lacks a portion of them. The table records 2 million to 2.5 million clones, approximately 96% of them present only once. This clone was seen a single time. The junction had 7 bases not matched to a gene; V was cut back by 0 bases and J by 7 bases. The CDR3 length is 16 residues. Germline loops: CDR1 SGHRS, CDR2 YFSETQ. The sample was naive CD4+ T cells sorted from blood. Specified subset: CD45RA+ positively selected. The clonotype comes from a man between 18 and 35 years old in good health. The rearrangement uses TRBV5-1 and TRBJ1-6; TRBD1 matches 7 bases. CDR3 nucleotide sequence: TGCGCCAGCAGCTTGGAGGGCAGGGGGTGGAATTCACCCCTCCACTTT. Translation gives CASSLEGRGWNSPLHF.